The 27 T cell receptor beta chains listed next were all sequenced from one sample in a study of graft-versus-host responses after intestinal transplantation. No antigen has been identified for these receptors. Libraries were prepared by immunoSEQ multiplex PCR; TCRdb keeps only in-frame clonotypes and omits some of them. This table holds some 76,000 clones, about nine tenths found once. The material was unstimulated CD8+ T cells sorted from spleen or lymph node cells, obtained before transplant. Receptors originate from a human donor who was the organ donor for an intestinal transplant.

The chain employs TRBV27 and TRBJ2-7; tentative D call: TRBD2 (5 bases). Trimming left V 3 bases short and J 5 bases short, with 11 bases between. The CDR3 loop spans 13 amino acids. The V gene's germline CDR1 is MNHEY and CDR2 SMNVEV (reference sequence). CDR3 in amino acids: CASSLYTGNEQYF. The CDR3, as DNA: TGTGCCAGCAGTTTGTACACCGGGAACGAGCAGTACTTC.

This chain uses TRBV5-6 with TRBJ2-7; the D gene is possibly TRBD2 (5 bases). The ends were cut back, 4 bases at V and 5 bases at J, with 19 bases in the middle. Germline V gene sequence: CDR1 SGHDT, CDR2 YYEEEE. There are 15 residues in the CDR3. CDR3 amino acids: CASSRQIGGSNEQYF. The CDR3 bases are TGTGCCAGCAGCCGCCAGATAGGAGGTAGCAACGAGCAGTACTTC.

CDR3 loop: CASSRTEATNEKLFF. CDR3 in DNA: TGTGCCAGCAGCAGAACAGAAGCAACTAATGAAAAACTGTTTTTT. The rearrangement uses TRBV7-8 and TRBJ1-4, with no clear D. The germline V gene has CDR1 SGHVS and CDR2 FQNEAQ. The CDR3 has 15 amino acids. V was cut by 5 bases and J by 0 bases, with 10 bases left in between.

This chain links TRBV30 with TRBJ2-7; tentatively, D is TRBD2 (5 bases). With 3 bases removed from V and 0 bases from J, the gap between germline ends came to 12 bases. There are 14 residues in the CDR3. The V gene's germline CDR1 is GTSNPN and CDR2 SVGIG (reference sequence). The CDR3: CAWSLRGFSYEQYF. For the CDR3, the DNA is TGTGCCTGGAGCCTTCGGGGATTCTCCTACGAGCAGTACTTC.

The chain employs TRBV27 and TRBJ2-7; D is unclear. V lost 8 bases and J lost 4, with 6 bases in between. The germline V gene encodes CDR1 MNHEY and CDR2 SMNVEV (reference sequence). CDR3 length: 10 residues. The DNA of the CDR3 is TGTGCCAGCGGACGTTACGAGCAGTACTTC. The encoded protein is CASGRYEQYF.

This chain uses TRBV29-1 with TRBJ1-2; a possible D gene is TRBD1 (5 bases). From germline, CDR1 is SQVTM and CDR2 ANQGSEA. This CDR3 spans 12 amino acids. Trimming cost V 1 base and J 4 bases, with 7 bases left between them. The CDR3 sequence is CSVEVGGYGYTF. The CDR3 region has the DNA TGCAGCGTTGAAGTGGGGGGCTATGGCTACACCTTC.

This clone was seen once. The chain recombines TRBV7-6 with TRBJ2-7; D not certain. CDR1 and CDR2 (germline): SGHVS, FNYEAQ. CDR3 length: 13 residues. Trimming stripped 2 bases from V and 1 base from J, with 6 bases between. The CDR3: CASSLTQSYEQYF. DNA for the CDR3: TGTGCCAGCAGCTTAACCCAATCCTACGAGCAGTACTTC. Full variable domain (rest looked up from reference TRBV7-6 and TRBJ2-7): GAGVSQSPRYKVTKRGQDVALRCDPISGHVSLYWYRQALGQGPEFLTYFNYEAQQDKSGLPNDRFSAERPEGSISTLTIQRTEQRDSAMYRCASSLTQSYEQYFGPGTRLTVT.

This clone was seen a handful of times. This chain connects TRBV6-1 to TRBJ2-7, with D perhaps TRBD1 (6 bases). V gave up 6 bases and J gave up 2 bases, with 11 bases separating them. CDR3 length equals 13 residues. The germline V gene encodes CDR1 MNHNS and CDR2 SASEGT. In DNA, the CDR3 is TGTGCCAGCAGCCGGACAGAAGCCTACGAGCAGTACTTC. The encoded protein is CASSRTEAYEQYF.

This clone was seen a handful of times. V gene TRBV6-1 combines with J gene TRBJ1-1; 7 bases agree with TRBD1. Germline CDR1 is MNHNS and CDR2 is SASEGT. This CDR3 is 17 amino acids long. With V trimmed by 1 base and J by 6 bases, 14 bases remained unmatched. In nucleotides, the CDR3 is TGTGCCAGCAGTGAAGTAATAGGGGACAGAGGGATCTCTGAAGCTTTCTTT. Encoded protein: CASSEVIGDRGISEAFF.

This chain joins TRBV5-1 and TRBJ2-6, with a weak D call TRBD1 (6 bases). Germline lookup yields CDR1 SGHRS and CDR2 YFSETQ. This CDR3 has 18 residues. Between the trimmed V and J ends, which lost 1 base and 0 bases, there was a span of 14 bases. The CDR3 is CASSLFRDIPSGANVLTF. The CDR3 nucleotides are TGCGCCAGCAGCTTGTTCCGGGACATTCCCTCTGGGGCCAACGTCCTGACTTTC.

The CDR3 here is CATLGNTEAFF. The CDR3 DNA reads as TGCGCCACCCTCGGAAACACTGAAGCTTTCTTT. The chain uses TRBV10-2 and TRBJ1-1; no reliable D call. From germline, CDR1 is WSHSY and CDR2 SAAADI. V gave up 10 bases and J gave up 2 bases, with 8 bases separating them. CDR3 length: 11 residues.

The rearrangement links TRBV5-4 to TRBJ2-5; D not resolved. With 2 bases removed from V and 5 bases from J, the gap between germline ends came to 10 bases. There are 13 residues in the CDR3. Germline CDR1 is SGHNT and CDR2 is YYREEE (reference sequence). The CDR3 nucleotides read TGTGCCAGCAGCTTCTTAGGGCATGAGACCCAGTACTTC. Protein: CASSFLGHETQYF. The full variable domain, rest sourced from reference TRBV5-4 and TRBJ2-5, is ETGVTQSPTHLIKTRGQQVTLRCSSQSGHNTVSWYQQALGQGPQFIFQYYREEENGRGNFPPRFSGLQFPNYSSELNVNALELDDSALYLCASSFLGHETQYFGPGTRLLVL.

The genes are TRBV11-2 and TRBJ1-2, with D perhaps matching TRBD1 (5 bases). V dropped 5 bases and J dropped 3 bases, with 10 bases sitting between them. The CDR3 has 13 residues. The germline gives CDR1 SGHAT, CDR2 FQNNGV. CDR3 sequence reads: CASSPDTYYGYTF. DNA of the CDR3: TGTGCCAGCAGCCCGGACACTTACTATGGCTACACCTTC.

CDR3 in DNA: TGTGCCAGCAGCTTTAATGGGGAGCAGTTCTTC. Its translation: CASSFNGEQFF. The V call is TRBV7-9, the J call TRBJ2-1; D gene ambiguous. CDR3 length equals 11 residues. CDR1 is SEHNR and CDR2 is FQNEAQ in the germline V gene (reference sequence). Between the trimmed V and J ends, which lost 3 bases and 10 bases, there was a span of 7 bases.

The chain carries TRBV6-5 and TRBJ2-7, with TRBD1 matching 9 bases. The length of the CDR3 is 14 residues. V gave up 6 bases and J gave up 4 bases; unmatched junction bases: 7. From germline, CDR1 is MNHEY and CDR2 SVGAGI. Here the CDR3 DNA reads TGTGCCAGCAGACCCGGGACAGGGAGGTACGAGCAGTACTTC. Translation gives CASRPGTGRYEQYF.

The chain joins TRBV28 to TRBJ2-1, with 8 bases aligning to TRBD2. Germline loops: CDR1 MDHEN, CDR2 SYDVKM. The junction had 8 bases not matched to a gene; V was cut back by 6 bases and J by 4 bases. CDR3 length: 15 amino acids. The CDR3 DNA follows: TGTGCCAGCAGCACAGGACTAGCCCTATACAATGAGCAGTTCTTC. It yields the protein CASSTGLALYNEQFF.

The rearrangement links TRBV4-1 to TRBJ2-5; D not resolved. The CDR3 is 13 amino acids. Germline V gene sequence: CDR1 MGHRA, CDR2 YSYEKL. V gave up 6 bases and J gave up 3 bases, with 11 bases separating them. In DNA form, the CDR3 reads TGCGCCAGCAGGAGCAGCGAGGAAGAGACCCAGTACTTC. Its protein is CASRSSEEETQYF.

The chain links TRBV5-1 to TRBJ2-7; no clear D. The length of the CDR3 is 14 residues. Germline V gene data show CDR1 as SGHRS and CDR2 as YFSETQ. The ends were cut back, 5 bases at V and 5 bases at J, with 17 bases in the middle. The DNA of the CDR3 is TGCGCCAGCAGTCCGTCGAATCGAGACGACGAGCAGTACTTC. Its protein product is CASSPSNRDDEQYF.

The chain is built from TRBV7-2 and TRBJ1-5, with D hard to call. V was trimmed by 5 bases and J by 3 bases, leaving 11 bases between them. The CDR3 runs 14 residues. In germline, CDR1 is SGHTA, CDR2 FQGNSA. The CDR3 here is CASSRRFSNQPQHF. The CDR3 DNA is TGTGCCAGCAGCCGACGGTTTTCCAATCAGCCCCAGCATTTT.

The chain combines TRBV6-1 with TRBJ2-3, with 13 bases identical to TRBD2. The CDR3 contains 16 residues. The V gene's germline CDR1 is MNHNS and CDR2 SASEGT. V lost 4 bases and J lost 6; bases outside the gene matches: 7. DNA of the CDR3: TGTGCCAGCAGTGGGGAGACTAGCGGGGGGCTGGATACGCAGTATTTT. Encoded protein: CASSGETSGGLDTQYF.

The CDR3 protein is CASSQDQVQGTYNEQFF. In DNA form, the CDR3 reads TGCGCCAGCAGCCAAGATCAGGTGCAGGGAACCTACAATGAGCAGTTCTTC. The J gene is TRBJ2-1, the V gene TRBV4-1, with D tentatively TRBD1 (5 bases). CDR3 size: 17 residues. Germline V gene data show CDR1 as MGHRA and CDR2 as YSYEKL. V was pared by 0 bases and J by 2 bases, with 14 bases between.

The V and J genes are TRBV4-1 and TRBJ2-1; D unresolved. Germline V lookup: CDR1 MGHRA, CDR2 YSYEKL. The V gene lost 1 base and the J gene lost 3 bases, with 10 bases spanning the gap. There are 15 residues in the CDR3. The CDR3 nucleotides read TGCGCCAGCAGCCAAGCCACAAGGGACTACAATGAGCAGTTCTTC. Translation gives CASSQATRDYNEQFF.

V usage is TRBV5-1 and J usage is TRBJ1-1; 7 nucleotides agree with TRBD1. V trimming: 4 bases; J trimming: 1 base; junction bases outside the gene matches: 7. The CDR3 consists of 15 residues. CDR1 is SGHRS and CDR2 is YFSETQ in the germline V gene. The chain's CDR3 is CASSPNRGKNTEAFF. In nucleotides, the CDR3 is TGCGCCAGCAGCCCGAACAGGGGAAAGAACACTGAAGCTTTCTTT.

The chain recombines TRBV7-9 with TRBJ1-1; D gene unclear. Germline CDR1 is SEHNR and CDR2 is FQNEAQ (reference sequence). V was cut by 4 bases and J by 2 bases, with 14 bases left in between. The CDR3 loop spans 15 amino acids. The CDR3 spells CASSSVLSLNTEAFF. The DNA for the CDR3 is TGTGCCAGCAGCTCAGTTCTGAGTCTTAACACTGAAGCTTTCTTT.

The chain is built from TRBV19 and TRBJ2-7; a possible D gene is TRBD1 (6 bases). CDR3 length: 15 residues. Germline V gene data show CDR1 as LNHDA and CDR2 as SQIVND (reference sequence). Trimming stripped 5 bases from V and 2 bases from J, with 16 bases between. The CDR3 nucleotides are TGTGCCAGTAGTGCCCCGACAGGTACTCCCTACGAGCAGTACTTC. This codes for CASSAPTGTPYEQYF. The full variable domain, its missing parts supplied by reference TRBV19 and TRBJ2-7, is DGGITQSPKYLFRKEGQNVTLSCEQNLNHDAMYWYRQDPGQGLRLIYYSQIVNDFQKGDIAEGYSVSREKKESFPLTVTSAQKNPTAFYLCASSAPTGTPYEQYFGPGTRLTVT.

The V gene is TRBV9, the J gene TRBJ1-2; 7 nucleotides line up with TRBD1. The CDR3 is 14 amino acids. Germline CDR1 SGDLS, CDR2 YYNGEE. The trim removed 4 bases at V and 4 bases at J, leaving 7 bases unmatched. Here the CDR3 reads CASSPRDSLYGYTF. For the CDR3, the DNA is TGTGCCAGCAGCCCCCGGGACAGCCTCTATGGCTACACCTTC. The variable domain in full, completed from reference TRBV9 and TRBJ1-2, reads DSGVTQTPKHLITATGQRVTLRCSPRSGDLSVYWYQQSLDQGLQFLIQYYNGEERAKGNILERFSAQQFPDLHSELNLSSLELGDSALYFCASSPRDSLYGYTFGSGTRLTVV.

CDR3 DNA sequence: TGTGCCAGCACGGGACGGAGCTCCTACAATGAGCAGTTCTTC. This sequence encodes CASTGRSSYNEQFF. This chain links TRBV27 with TRBJ2-1; D might be TRBD1 or TRBD2, each matching 5 bases. The CDR3 is made up of 14 amino acids. The ends were cut back, 7 bases at V and 0 bases at J, with 10 bases in the middle. In germline, CDR1 is MNHEY, CDR2 SMNVEV (reference sequence).